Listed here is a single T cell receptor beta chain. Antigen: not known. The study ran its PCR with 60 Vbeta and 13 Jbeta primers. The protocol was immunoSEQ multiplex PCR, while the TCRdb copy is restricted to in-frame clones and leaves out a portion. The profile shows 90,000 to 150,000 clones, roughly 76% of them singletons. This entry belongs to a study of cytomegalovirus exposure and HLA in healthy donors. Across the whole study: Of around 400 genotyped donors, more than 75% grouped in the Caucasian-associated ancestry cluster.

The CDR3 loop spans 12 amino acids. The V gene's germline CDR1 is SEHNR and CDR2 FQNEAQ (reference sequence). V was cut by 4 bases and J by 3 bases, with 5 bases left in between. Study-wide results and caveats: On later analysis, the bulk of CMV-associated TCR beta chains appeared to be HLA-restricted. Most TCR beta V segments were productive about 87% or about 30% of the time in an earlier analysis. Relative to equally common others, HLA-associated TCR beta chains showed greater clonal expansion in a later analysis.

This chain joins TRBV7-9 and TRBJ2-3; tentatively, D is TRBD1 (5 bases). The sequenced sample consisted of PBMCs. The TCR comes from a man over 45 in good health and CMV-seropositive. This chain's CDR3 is CASSSGTDTQYF. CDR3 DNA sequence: TGTGCCAGCAGCTCAGGGACAGATACGCAGTATTTT.